These 10 T cell receptor beta chains share one sample of origin, sequenced in a study of cytomegalovirus exposure and HLA in healthy donors. A multiplex PCR was run with 60 Vbeta primers and 13 Jbeta primers. The method was immunoSEQ multiplex PCR; TCRdb's version includes in-frame clones alone and lacks a portion of them. The data show 150,000 to 180,000 clones, less than 80% seen once. Sequencing was done on a sample of PBMCs. These receptors all come from a man aged 30-40 years in good health and CMV-seronegative.

This chain connects TRBV19 to TRBJ1-1; D unclear. The CDR3 runs 13 residues. Germline CDR1 and CDR2: LNHDA and SQIVND (reference sequence). V gave up 7 bases and J gave up 4 bases, with 13 bases separating them. The CDR3 region is CASTMAGSTEAFF. In nucleotides, the CDR3 is TGTGCCAGTACTATGGCCGGGTCCACTGAAGCTTTCTTT. Supplemented by reference TRBV19 and TRBJ1-1, the full variable domain reads DGGITQSPKYLFRKEGQNVTLSCEQNLNHDAMYWYRQDPGQGLRLIYYSQIVNDFQKGDIAEGYSVSREKKESFPLTVTSAQKNPTAFYLCASTMAGSTEAFFGQGTRLTVV.

The genes are TRBV30 and TRBJ1-1; D possibly corresponds to TRBD1 (6 bases). This CDR3 contains 10 residues. In germline, CDR1 is GTSNPN, CDR2 SVGIG (reference sequence). V was pared by 8 bases and J by 4 bases, with 8 bases between. CDR3 sequence reads: CAGGLTEAFF. The CDR3 DNA follows: TGTGCCGGGGGCCTCACTGAAGCTTTCTTT.

This chain uses TRBV2 with TRBJ1-2; maybe TRBD1 (6 bases). The length of the CDR3 is 15 residues. Germline CDR1 reads SNHLY; CDR2 reads FYNNEI. The V and J ends lost 0 bases and 0 bases respectively, with 8 bases between them. The CDR3 loop reads CASSEAGQSNYGYTF. Here the CDR3 DNA reads TGTGCCAGCAGTGAAGCGGGACAATCTAACTATGGCTACACCTTC.

The gene calls are TRBV19 and TRBJ1-4; 7 bases are a match to TRBD1. This CDR3 comprises 16 residues. Germline trimming cut 5 bases from V and 8 bases from J; bases unmatched to any gene: 14. In germline, CDR1 is LNHDA, CDR2 SQIVND (reference sequence). The CDR3 loop is CASSEKTGAVREKLFF. CDR3 sequence (DNA): TGTGCCAGTAGTGAAAAAACAGGGGCGGTGCGCGAAAAACTGTTTTTT.

The rearrangement uses TRBV27 and TRBJ1-4; no clear D gene. Germline V gene lookup returns CDR1 MNHEY and CDR2 SMNVEV (reference sequence). The CDR3 length is 15 residues. V gave up 3 bases and J gave up 4 bases, with 12 bases separating them. CDR3 region: CASSFVGGYNEKLFF. Written as DNA, the CDR3 is TGTGCCAGCAGTTTTGTGGGAGGATATAATGAAAAACTGTTTTTT.

The V call is TRBV30, the J call TRBJ2-5; D not resolved. The germline CDR1 and CDR2 sequences are GTSNPN and SVGIG (reference sequence). V was clipped by 6 bases and J by 5 bases, with 13 bases between them. CDR3 size: 12 residues. Written as DNA, the CDR3 is TGTGCCTGTGATCGGTCGAGGGAGACCCAGTACTTC. Encoded protein: CACDRSRETQYF.

This clone was seen a few times. V usage is TRBV6-5 and J usage is TRBJ2-3; TRBD1 aligns across 7 bases. This CDR3 region has 14 residues. Trimming cost V 5 bases and J 2 bases; bases outside gene matches: 4. Germline assignment: CDR1 MNHEY and CDR2 SVGAGI. This chain's CDR3 is CASSPGTVTDTQYF. CDR3 coding DNA: TGTGCCAGCAGTCCCGGGACAGTCACAGATACGCAGTATTTT.

V gene TRBV14 combines with J gene TRBJ2-1; 12 bases map to TRBD2. Germline loops: CDR1 SGHDN, CDR2 FVKESK. V lost 1 base to trimming and J lost 0 bases; unmatched junction nucleotides: 4. The CDR3 has 18 residues. CDR3 nucleotide sequence: TGTGCCAGCAGCCAAGGTCTAGCGGGGGGGAGCTCCTACAATGAGCAGTTCTTC. This sequence encodes CASSQGLAGGSSYNEQFF.

A word on this clone: One end of the junction varies from germline; a read error may be responsible. The chain employs TRBV7-7 and TRBJ2-7; D gene ambiguous. CDR3 length: 14 amino acids. Germline loops: CDR1 SSHAT, CDR2 FNYEAQ (reference sequence). CDR3 nucleotides: TGTGCTAGCAGCTTACACCGGAGCTCCTACGAGCAGTACTTC. As protein: CASSLHRSSYEQYF.

This chain links TRBV28 with TRBJ1-6, with 11 nucleotides matching TRBD1. J gave up 11 bases and V 6 bases, and 12 bases lay outside the gene matches. Germline V gene data show CDR1 as MDHEN and CDR2 as SYDVKM. This CDR3 contains 16 residues. The CDR3 sequence: CASSPRPGQGGPPLHF. In DNA, the CDR3 is TGTGCCAGCAGCCCCCGTCCGGGACAGGGGGGGCCACCCCTCCACTTT.